This T cell receptor (beta chain) was recovered during a study of tissue T cells after allogeneic stem cell transplantation. Whole-study context: Gastrointestinal graft-versus-host disease was present in all patients, each treated with several therapy lines.

Generated by immunoSEQ multiplex PCR, the TCRdb table keeps only in-frame clones and is missing some. The sample lists about 28,000 clones, around 86% seen once, with approximately 3.5% in the top ten. Losses at the gene ends were 3 bases for V and 0 bases for J; bases not matched to a gene: 1. Germline CDR1 KGHSH, CDR2 LQKENI. The CDR3 loop spans 15 amino acids. The chain employs TRBV18 and TRBJ2-7; TRBD1 matches 11 bases. The sequence came from a woman between 18 and 50 years old who later had graft-versus-host disease after an allogeneic stem cell transplant. The specimen was blood, collected before transplantation. The CDR3 loop is CASSPGTGGSYEQYF. DNA of the CDR3: TGTGCCAGCTCACCTGGGACAGGGGGCTCCTACGAGCAGTACTTC.